These 30 T cell receptor beta chains were sequenced from one sample in a study of T cells after yellow fever vaccination (dated by TCRdb to the late 2010s). Library preparation employed 5' RACE. For sequencing, an Illumina NovaSeq 6000 was employed. Using fastp trimming at Q25 and MiXCR clonotype assembly, TCRdb reanalyzed the public sequencing data and kept in-frame beta chains. Entries that share a CDR3 protein sequence are merged under the most common genes and DNA. The sample records 350,000 to 450,000 distinct CDR3 sequences, around a sixth of which are singletons. Together, the top ten hold roughly a sixth of the sample. In light of the paper, this sample's treatment or condition label describes: live attenuated yellow fever vaccine strain. The starting material was PBMCs, obtained before the yellow fever booster vaccination. These TCRs come from a man aged 18 to 29 who received the YFV17D yellow fever vaccine.

The chain combines TRBV4-2 with TRBJ1-5; D gene unclear. This CDR3 is built from 18 residues. Germline V lookup: CDR1 LGHNA, CDR2 YNFKEQ. The V gene lost 1 base and the J gene lost 1 base, with 17 bases spanning the gap. The CDR3 spells CASSQGSGRRRSNQPQHF. The CDR3 DNA reads TGTGCCAGCAGCCAAGGGAGTGGACGGAGGCGGAGCAATCAGCCCCAGCATTTT.

This clonotype came up a few times. The chain joins TRBV4-1 to TRBJ1-1; no clear D. The CDR3 length is 14 residues. CDR1 MGHRA and CDR2 YSYEKL come from the germline V gene. Trimming cost V 0 bases and J 5 bases, with 10 bases left between them. CDR3 in DNA: TGCGCCAGCAGCCAAGAAAATAAGGCTACTGAAGCTTTCTTT. It is translated as CASSQENKATEAFF.

This clonotype was detected only a few times. This chain uses TRBV7-9 with TRBJ2-5, with 7 bases lining up with TRBD1. Germline V gene lookup returns CDR1 SEHNR and CDR2 FQNEAQ (reference sequence). CDR3 size: 14 residues. The junction had 5 bases not matched to a gene; V was cut back by 3 bases and J by 4 bases. The DNA of the CDR3 is TGTGCCAGCAGCTTTCAATCAGGGGGAGAGACCCAGTACTTC. Amino acid sequence: CASSFQSGGETQYF. The variable domain in full, with the rest retrieved from reference TRBV7-9 and TRBJ2-5, is DTGVSQNPRHKITKRGQNVTFRCDPISEHNRLYWYRQTLGQGPEFLTYFQNEAQLEKSRLLSDRFSAERPKGSFSTLEIQRTEQGDSAMYLCASSFQSGGETQYFGPGTRLLVL.

In this sample, this clonotype turned up a few times. The rearrangement joins TRBV7-9 to TRBJ2-1; TRBD1 aligns across 7 bases. The CDR3 extends over 13 amino acids. Germline CDR1 SEHNR, CDR2 FQNEAQ (reference sequence). Trimming at V came to 5 bases and at J to 5 bases, leaving 3 bases not matched to a gene. CDR3 protein: CASSAQGDNEQFF. The CDR3 region has the DNA TGTGCCAGCAGCGCCCAGGGGGACAATGAGCAGTTCTTC.

The chain carries TRBV20-1 and TRBJ2-1; 9 bases align to TRBD2. The CDR3 length is 14 residues. V lost 6 bases and J lost 9; bases outside the gene matches: 12. Germline CDR1 reads DFQATT; CDR2 reads SNEGSKA (reference sequence). DNA of the CDR3: TGCAGTGCGCCGAGCGCGGGGGGGCGTATTGAGCAGTTCTTC. It encodes CSAPSAGGRIEQFF.

The rearrangement uses TRBV20-1 and TRBJ2-3; either TRBD1 or TRBD2 may supply D (5 bases each). Trimming shortened V by 0 bases and J by 6 bases, and 19 bases separated the two germline ends. Germline V lookup: CDR1 DFQATT, CDR2 SNEGSKA (reference sequence). The CDR3 runs 16 residues. The CDR3 coding sequence is TGCAGTGCTAGAGATGCCGGGGCAGGAGGCTTCGATACGCAGTATTTT. Its translation is CSARDAGAGGFDTQYF.

The genes are TRBV6-2 or TRBV6-3 and TRBJ1-1; D remains ambiguous. Trimming stripped 6 bases from V and 5 bases from J, with 13 bases between. The CDR3 is 13 amino acids. Germline assignment: CDR1 MNHEY and CDR2 SVGEGT. The CDR3 protein is CASSQFLRTEAFF. CDR3 in DNA: TGTGCCAGCAGCCAGTTCCTACGGACTGAAGCTTTCTTT.

This clonotype was detected only a few times. This sequence joins TRBV11-3 and TRBJ2-5; D call uncertain. Germline CDR1 is SGHNT and CDR2 is YENEEA. The CDR3 has 13 residues. V was trimmed by 2 bases and J by 3 bases, leaving 7 bases between them. For the CDR3, the DNA is TGTGCCAGCAGCTTATATGGGAAAGAGACCCAGTACTTC. This gives the protein CASSLYGKETQYF.

The rearrangement joins TRBV6-5 to TRBJ2-7; 9 nucleotides match TRBD1. This CDR3 is 15 amino acids long. CDR1 and CDR2 from the germline V gene are MNHEY and SVGAGI. V dropped 0 bases and J dropped 1; count of bases not matched to a gene: 1. The CDR3 DNA is TGTGCCAGCAGTTACTCGGGGACAGGGTCCTACGAGCAGTACTTC. Residues: CASSYSGTGSYEQYF.

This chain links TRBV27 with TRBJ1-1; no firm D call. V was shortened by 5 bases and J by 8 bases, with 15 bases between the two germline ends. The CDR3 loop spans 13 amino acids. CDR1 and CDR2 from the germline V gene are MNHEY and SMNVEV (reference sequence). The CDR3 is CASSPLVAEEAFF. CDR3 in DNA: TGTGCCAGCAGTCCCCTAGTGGCGGAAGAAGCTTTCTTT.

This clonotype showed up many times. The chain uses TRBV7-2 and TRBJ2-1; D might be TRBD2 (5 bases). The CDR3 contains 14 residues. CDR1 is SGHTA and CDR2 is FQGNSA in the germline V gene. The V end was cut by 5 bases, the J end by 8 bases, with 16 bases between. CDR3: CASSPSWVSDEQFF. The CDR3 bases are TGTGCCAGCAGCCCTTCTTGGGTTAGCGATGAGCAGTTCTTC.

This CDR3 is CASSLTVLGSSYNEQFF. The CDR3 DNA reads as TGTGCCAGCAGCTTGACAGTCCTCGGGAGCTCCTACAATGAGCAGTTCTTC. The chain has TRBV11-3 and TRBJ2-1; weak D call: TRBD2 (6 bases). CDR1 is SGHNT and CDR2 is YENEEA in the germline V gene. CDR3 length: 17 amino acids. V was trimmed by 3 bases and J by 0 bases, leaving 15 bases between them. Full variable domain (missing parts from reference TRBV11-3 and TRBJ2-1): EAGVVQSPRYKIIEKKQPVAFWCNPISGHNTLYWYLQNLGQGPELLIRYENEEAVDDSQLPKDRFSAERLKGVDSTLKIQPAELGDSAVYLCASSLTVLGSSYNEQFFGPGTRLTVL.

This clonotype was recorded many times. The chain recombines TRBV20-1 with TRBJ1-4, with D unresolved. V was pared by 7 bases and J by 5 bases, with 8 bases between. The CDR3 spans 11 residues. CDR1 and CDR2 (germline): DFQATT, SNEGSKA (reference sequence). The CDR3 loop reads CSGTVNEKLFF. The DNA for the CDR3 is TGCAGTGGGACGGTGAATGAAAAACTGTTTTTT.

This clonotype was detected only a few times. The chain joins TRBV5-1 to TRBJ1-2; D unclear. The CDR3 has 16 amino acids. Trimming took off 1 base at V and 2 bases at J, with 15 bases between the two ends. Germline CDR1 reads SGHRS; CDR2 reads YFSETQ. The CDR3 DNA follows: TGCGCCAGCAGCTTGAGTGAGGGCGTAACAAACTATGGCTACACCTTC. Residues: CASSLSEGVTNYGYTF.

The chain is built from TRBV15 and TRBJ2-5; D is ambiguous. CDR1 is LNHNV and CDR2 is YYDKDF in the germline V gene (reference sequence). This CDR3 contains 15 residues. Trimming stripped 8 bases from V and 3 bases from J, with 19 bases between. The CDR3 DNA reads TGTGCCACCGGTGGCTCCCGGTCCCCAGAAGAGACCCAGTACTTC. Amino acids: CATGGSRSPEETQYF.

The chain recombines TRBV7-3 with TRBJ2-2; D not resolved. Per germline, CDR1 SGHTA and CDR2 FQGTGA. Trimming removed 2 bases at V and 4 bases at J, with 8 bases between. The CDR3 spans 14 residues. The DNA of the CDR3 is TGTGCCAGCAGCTTAGCCGGTTCCACCGGGGAGCTGTTTTTT. Its translation is CASSLAGSTGELFF.

The J gene is TRBJ2-3, the V gene TRBV28; no reliable D call. The ends were cut back, 3 bases at V and 1 base at J, with 11 bases in the middle. Germline V gives CDR1 MDHEN, CDR2 SYDVKM. This CDR3 has 15 residues. CDR3 sequence reads: CASSFGWAGTDTQYF. The CDR3 DNA follows: TGTGCCAGCAGTTTCGGATGGGCTGGCACAGATACGCAGTATTTT.

There are a few counts of this clonotype. The chain uses TRBV6-5 and TRBJ1-2, with D uncertain. The germline V gene encodes CDR1 MNHEY and CDR2 SVGAGI. Trimming cost V 9 bases and J 4 bases, with 6 bases left between them. CDR3 length equals 10 residues. The CDR3 sequence: CARPPYGYTF. In nucleotides, the CDR3 is TGTGCCAGACCGCCCTATGGCTACACCTTC.

The gene calls are TRBV4-1 and TRBJ2-5; no definite D call. The V end was cut by 3 bases, the J end by 2 bases, with 10 bases between. The CDR3 has 14 amino acids. CDR1 is MGHRA, CDR2 YSYEKL, per germline. Written as DNA, the CDR3 is TGCGCCAGCAGCCATATACAAGGGCAAGAGACCCAGTACTTC. Translating gives CASSHIQGQETQYF.

This clonotype was counted only a few times. The V gene is TRBV24-1, the J gene TRBJ2-7; 9 bases align to TRBD1. Trimming cost V 4 bases and J 6 bases; bases outside gene matches: 12. Looked up from germline, CDR1 is KGHDR and CDR2 is SFDVKD. The CDR3 consists of 16 residues. The CDR3 reads CATSEYGDRDRGEQYV. The CDR3 region has the DNA TGTGCCACCAGTGAATATGGGGACAGGGATAGGGGCGAGCAGTACGTC.

The chain links TRBV7-2 to TRBJ1-6; TRBD1 is a possible D gene (5 bases). The V gene lost 5 bases and the J gene lost 8 bases, with 13 bases spanning the gap. CDR1 and CDR2 from the germline V gene are SGHTA and FQGNSA. The CDR3 loop spans 14 amino acids. In nucleotides, the CDR3 is TGTGCCAGCAGCGCCTCCCCAGGGTATTCACCCCTCCACTTT. The encoded protein is CASSASPGYSPLHF.

In this sample, this clonotype turned up a few times. The V gene is TRBV18, the J gene TRBJ1-5; D uncertain. This CDR3 has 15 residues. Germline values: CDR1 KGHSH, CDR2 LQKENI. V was cut by 6 bases and J by 0 bases, with 12 bases left in between. The DNA of the CDR3 is TGTGCCAGCTCCCCCAGGTCGGATAGCAATCAGCCCCAGCATTTT. As protein: CASSPRSDSNQPQHF. The variable domain in full, completed from reference TRBV18 and TRBJ1-5, reads NAGVMQNPRHLVRRRGQEARLRCSPMKGHSHVYWYRQLPEEGLKFMVYLQKENIIDESGMPKERFSAEFPKEGPSILRIQQVVRGDSAAYFCASSPRSDSNQPQHFGDGTRLSIL.

The gene calls are TRBV5-1 and TRBJ2-3; 7 nucleotides align to TRBD1. The CDR3 is 15 amino acids. V lost 0 bases to trimming and J lost 6 bases; unmatched junction nucleotides: 7. Germline assignment: CDR1 SGHRS and CDR2 YFSETQ. The CDR3 protein is CASSLAADRADTQYF. The CDR3 coding sequence is TGCGCCAGCAGCTTGGCCGCTGACAGGGCGGATACGCAGTATTTT.

This clonotype occurred a few times. The chain joins TRBV5-1 to TRBJ2-1, with 9 bases matching TRBD2. The V segment lost 1 base and the J segment 3 bases; nucleotides outside the gene matches: 5. The CDR3 loop spans 16 amino acids. Germline V CDR1 and CDR2: SGHRS, YFSETQ. CDR3 sequence reads: CASSLSSGGYYNEQFF. CDR3 coding DNA: TGCGCCAGCAGCTTGAGTAGCGGGGGATACTACAATGAGCAGTTCTTC.

This clonotype was counted many times. The V call is TRBV29-1, the J call TRBJ1-1, with a tentative D call TRBD1 (5 bases). Germline values: CDR1 SQVTM, CDR2 ANQGSEA. The CDR3 runs to 14 residues. V lost 3 bases, J lost 1 base, and 12 bases lay in between. CDR3 protein: CSVDTTEGNTEAFF. The CDR3 DNA follows: TGCAGCGTTGATACGACAGAGGGGAACACTGAAGCTTTCTTT.

J is TRBJ1-2 and V is TRBV6-2 or TRBV6-3; D possibly corresponds to TRBD1 (5 bases). V lost 7 bases, J lost 4 bases, and 13 bases lay in between. Per the germline V gene, CDR1 is MNHEY and CDR2 is SVGEGT. The CDR3 spans 13 residues. The CDR3 reads CASTLDRPYGYTF. The DNA for the CDR3 is TGTGCCAGCACCCTCGACAGACCCTATGGCTACACCTTC.

V usage is TRBV30 and J usage is TRBJ1-1; D remains unclear. The CDR3 has 13 amino acids. The V and J ends lost 2 bases and 6 bases respectively, with 13 bases between them. Germline loops: CDR1 GTSNPN, CDR2 SVGIG (reference sequence). DNA for the CDR3: TGTGCCTGGAGTATAGCTGCTGGAGCTGAAGCTTTCTTT. Translation gives CAWSIAAGAEAFF.

This clonotype occurred a few times. The chain employs TRBV6-5 and TRBJ1-4, with D maybe TRBD1 (5 bases). Germline assignment: CDR1 MNHEY and CDR2 SVGAGI. The CDR3 length is 15 residues. Trimming left V 6 bases short and J 6 bases short, with 17 bases between. CDR3 sequence: CASRNVGGVDEKLFF. The CDR3 coding sequence is TGTGCCAGCAGAAACGTGGGGGGAGTTGATGAAAAACTGTTTTTT.

This clonotype has a handful of counts. The genes are TRBV23-1 and TRBJ2-7, with TRBD1 as a possible D gene (5 bases). TRBV23-1 is labeled an ORF, and its function is uncertain. Trimming left V 4 bases short and J 3 bases short, with 13 bases between. This CDR3 region has 14 residues. The CDR3 sequence is CASSRAGSDYEQYV. CDR3 bases: TGCGCCAGCAGTCGGGCAGGGTCGGACTACGAGCAGTACGTC.

The sample holds a few counts of this clonotype. The rearrangement links TRBV6-6 to TRBJ1-4; D gene uncertain. The CDR3 is 13 amino acids. V was shortened by 10 bases and J by 2 bases, with 11 bases between the two germline ends. Germline V gene lookup returns CDR1 MNHNY and CDR2 SVGAGI (reference sequence). The CDR3 DNA is TGTGCCACCCAGGTGGGGACTAATGAAAAACTGTTTTTT. Translation gives CATQVGTNEKLFF.